This T cell receptor beta chain was sequenced for a study of PD-L1 blockade in urothelial cancer. Overall study: Patients commenced intravenous atezolizumab, 1,200 mg every 3 weeks, in about 2014. Median T cell yield from blood was approximately 150,000.

Time point specified: peripheral blood 6 weeks after treatment start. Sampling of each patient yielded between 1 and 8 specimens, collected pretreatment and on-treatment. The junction had 2 bases not matched to a gene; V was cut back by 3 bases and J by 3 bases. CDR3 length: 14 amino acids. CDR1 and CDR2 (germline): MDHEN, SYDVKM. Only in-frame clones appear in the TCRdb table, and some are missing; sequencing was by immunoSEQ multiplex PCR. Here the sample spans about 44,000 clones, about 90% being singletons. The source was PBMCs, collected around atezolizumab (anti-PD-L1) treatment. The receptor was derived from an older man with urothelial cancer. This rearrangement joins TRBV28 to TRBJ2-4; TRBD1 agrees at 7 bases. Written as DNA, the CDR3 is TGTGCCAGCAGTTTCCAGGGGGTCAAAAACATTCAGTACTTC. Translation: CASSFQGVKNIQYF.